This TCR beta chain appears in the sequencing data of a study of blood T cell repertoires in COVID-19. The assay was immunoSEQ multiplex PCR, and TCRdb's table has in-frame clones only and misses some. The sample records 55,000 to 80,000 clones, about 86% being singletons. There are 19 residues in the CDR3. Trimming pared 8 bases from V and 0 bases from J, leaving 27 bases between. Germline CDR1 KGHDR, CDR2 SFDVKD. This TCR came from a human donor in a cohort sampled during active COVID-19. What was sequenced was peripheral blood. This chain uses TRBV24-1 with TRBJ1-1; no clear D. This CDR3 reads CATKKRGPLFDPLNTEAFF. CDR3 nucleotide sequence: TGTGCCACCAAAAAGAGAGGTCCTTTATTTGATCCCCTGAACACTGAAGCTTTCTTT.